This TCR beta chain is drawn from a study of blood T cell repertoires in COVID-19. Some clones are missing from TCRdb's copy, which holds only in-frame ones; the method was immunoSEQ multiplex PCR. Counted here are 300,000 to 450,000 clones, approximately 92% occurring once; the ten biggest clones make up roughly 1%. The study drew participants aged about 18 to 89 years from around 24 US areas. This clone was picked up a small number of times. The CDR3 totals 15 residues. Sequenced input: PBMCs or T cells enriched from blood (not recorded which). This TCR was sampled from a man between 18 and 35 years old who had recovered from COVID-19. The chain joins TRBV21-1 to TRBJ1-1; no check of the table's D call, TRBD1, against the DNA was made. TRBV21-1 is marked as a pseudogene. The CDR3 bases are TGTGCCAGCAGCATGGCAGTTACAACGAACACTGAAGCTTTCTTT. Its protein product is CASSMAVTTNTEAFF.